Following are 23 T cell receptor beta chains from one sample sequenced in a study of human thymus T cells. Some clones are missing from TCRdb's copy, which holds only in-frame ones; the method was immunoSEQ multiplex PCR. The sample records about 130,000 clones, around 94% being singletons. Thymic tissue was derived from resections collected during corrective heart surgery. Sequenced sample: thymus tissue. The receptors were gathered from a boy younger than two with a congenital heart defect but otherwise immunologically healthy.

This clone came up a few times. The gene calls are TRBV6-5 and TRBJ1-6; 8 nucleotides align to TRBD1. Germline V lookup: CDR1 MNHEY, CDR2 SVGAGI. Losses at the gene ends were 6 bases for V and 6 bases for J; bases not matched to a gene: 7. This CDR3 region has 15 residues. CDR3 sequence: CASRARTGRNSPLHF. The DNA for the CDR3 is TGTGCCAGCAGAGCCCGGACAGGGCGTAATTCACCCCTCCACTTT.

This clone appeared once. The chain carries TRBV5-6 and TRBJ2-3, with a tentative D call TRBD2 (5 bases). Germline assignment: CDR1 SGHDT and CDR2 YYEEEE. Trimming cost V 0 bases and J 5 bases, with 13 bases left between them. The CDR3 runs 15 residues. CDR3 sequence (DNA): TGTGCCAGCAGCTTGGAAATCTCCCGGGGAGATACGCAGTATTTT. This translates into CASSLEISRGDTQYF.

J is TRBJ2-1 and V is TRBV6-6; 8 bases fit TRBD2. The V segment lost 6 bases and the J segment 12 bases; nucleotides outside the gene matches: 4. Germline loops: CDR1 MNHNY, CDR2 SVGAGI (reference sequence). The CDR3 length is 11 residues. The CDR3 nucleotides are TGTGCCAGCAGGCTAGCGGGTAGGCAGTTCTTC. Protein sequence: CASRLAGRQFF.

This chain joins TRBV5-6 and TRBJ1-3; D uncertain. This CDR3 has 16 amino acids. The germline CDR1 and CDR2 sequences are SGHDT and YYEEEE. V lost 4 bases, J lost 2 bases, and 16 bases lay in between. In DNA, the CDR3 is TGTGCCAGCAGCCAGAACCGGTCGACTCCTGGAAACACCATATATTTT. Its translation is CASSQNRSTPGNTIYF.

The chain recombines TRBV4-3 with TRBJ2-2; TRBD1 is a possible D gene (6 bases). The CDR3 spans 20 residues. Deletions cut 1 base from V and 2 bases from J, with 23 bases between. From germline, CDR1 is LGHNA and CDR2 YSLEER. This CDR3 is CASSQGLKPRNRANTGELFF. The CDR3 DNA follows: TGCGCCAGCAGCCAAGGTCTAAAGCCAAGGAACAGGGCTAACACCGGGGAGCTGTTTTTT.

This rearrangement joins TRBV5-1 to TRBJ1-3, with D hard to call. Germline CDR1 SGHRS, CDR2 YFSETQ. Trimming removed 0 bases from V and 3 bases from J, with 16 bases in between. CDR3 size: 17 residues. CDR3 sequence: CASSLGRKGVIGNTIYF. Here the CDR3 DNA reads TGCGCCAGCAGCTTGGGGCGCAAAGGAGTTATTGGAAACACCATATATTTT.

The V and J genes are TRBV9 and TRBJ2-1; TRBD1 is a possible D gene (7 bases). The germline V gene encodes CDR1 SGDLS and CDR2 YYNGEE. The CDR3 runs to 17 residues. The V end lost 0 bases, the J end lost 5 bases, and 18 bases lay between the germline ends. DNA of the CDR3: TGTGCCAGCAGCGTAGGGGACAGACAGGAGGGGAACAATGAGCAGTTCTTC. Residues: CASSVGDRQEGNNEQFF. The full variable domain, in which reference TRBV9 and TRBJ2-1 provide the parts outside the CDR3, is DSGVTQTPKHLITATGQRVTLRCSPRSGDLSVYWYQQSLDQGLQFLIQYYNGEERAKGNILERFSAQQFPDLHSELNLSSLELGDSALYFCASSVGDRQEGNNEQFFGPGTRLTVL.

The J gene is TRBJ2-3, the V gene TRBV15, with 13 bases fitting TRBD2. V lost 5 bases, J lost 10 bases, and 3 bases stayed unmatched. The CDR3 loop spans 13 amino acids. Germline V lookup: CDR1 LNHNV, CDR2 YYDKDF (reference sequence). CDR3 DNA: TGTGCCACCAGCTGTACTAGCGGGGGGGCGCAGTATTTT. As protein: CATSCTSGGAQYF. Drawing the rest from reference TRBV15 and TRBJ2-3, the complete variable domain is DAMVIQNPRYQVTQFGKPVTLSCSQTLNHNVMYWYQQKSSQAPKLLFHYYDKDFNNEADTPDNFQSRRPNTSFCFLDIRSPGLGDTAMYLCATSCTSGGAQYFGPGTRLTVL.

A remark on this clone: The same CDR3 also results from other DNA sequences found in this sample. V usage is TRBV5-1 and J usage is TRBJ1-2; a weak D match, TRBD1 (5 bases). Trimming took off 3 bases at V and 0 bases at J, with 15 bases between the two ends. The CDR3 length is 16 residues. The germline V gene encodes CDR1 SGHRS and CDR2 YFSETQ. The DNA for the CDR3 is TGCGCCAGCAGCTCTCCGAGAGGGACTCCTAACTATGGCTACACCTTC. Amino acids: CASSSPRGTPNYGYTF.

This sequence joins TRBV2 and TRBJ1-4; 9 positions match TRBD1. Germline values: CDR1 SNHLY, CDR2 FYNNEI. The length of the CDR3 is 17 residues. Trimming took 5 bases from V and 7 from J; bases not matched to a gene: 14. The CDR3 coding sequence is TGTGCCAGCAGTTACTCCCCCGTACAGGGGGCGAGTGAAAAACTGTTTTTT. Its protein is CASSYSPVQGASEKLFF.

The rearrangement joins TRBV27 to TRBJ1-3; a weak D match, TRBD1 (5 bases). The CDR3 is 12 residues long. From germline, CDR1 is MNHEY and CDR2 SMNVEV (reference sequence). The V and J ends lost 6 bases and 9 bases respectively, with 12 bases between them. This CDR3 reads CASRAVGGTIYF. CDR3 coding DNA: TGTGCCAGCAGGGCTGTGGGGGGCACCATATATTTT.

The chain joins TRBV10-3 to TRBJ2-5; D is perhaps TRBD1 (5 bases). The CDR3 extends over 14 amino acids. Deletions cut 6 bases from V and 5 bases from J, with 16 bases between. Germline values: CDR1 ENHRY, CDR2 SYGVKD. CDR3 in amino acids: CAISARVTLETQYF. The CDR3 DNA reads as TGTGCCATCAGCGCCAGGGTTACGTTGGAGACCCAGTACTTC.

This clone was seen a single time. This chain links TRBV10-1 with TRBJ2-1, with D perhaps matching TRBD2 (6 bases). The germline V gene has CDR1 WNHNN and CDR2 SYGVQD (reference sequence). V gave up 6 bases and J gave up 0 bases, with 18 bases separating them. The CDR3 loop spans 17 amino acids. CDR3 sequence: CASRMPLIAVSYNEQFF. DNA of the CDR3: TGCGCCAGCAGGATGCCCCTTATAGCGGTCTCCTACAATGAGCAGTTCTTC.

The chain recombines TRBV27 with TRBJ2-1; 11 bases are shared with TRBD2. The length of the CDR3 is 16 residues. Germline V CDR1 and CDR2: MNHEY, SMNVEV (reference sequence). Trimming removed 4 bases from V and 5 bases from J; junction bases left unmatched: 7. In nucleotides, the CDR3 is TGTGCCAGCAGTTCCCCCCTAGCGGGGGGCCACAATGAGCAGTTCTTC. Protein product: CASSSPLAGGHNEQFF.

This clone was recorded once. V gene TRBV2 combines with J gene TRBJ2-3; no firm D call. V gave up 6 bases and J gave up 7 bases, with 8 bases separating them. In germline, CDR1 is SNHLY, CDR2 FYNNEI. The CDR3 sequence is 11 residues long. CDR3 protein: CASRVGYTQYF. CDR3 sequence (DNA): TGTGCCAGCAGGGTCGGTTATACGCAGTATTTT.

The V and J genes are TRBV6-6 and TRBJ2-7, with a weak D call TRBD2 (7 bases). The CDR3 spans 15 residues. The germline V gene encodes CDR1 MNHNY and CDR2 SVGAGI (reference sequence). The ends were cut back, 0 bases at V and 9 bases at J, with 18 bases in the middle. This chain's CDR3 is CASSYSGGPSSRQYF. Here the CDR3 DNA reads TGTGCCAGCAGTTACTCCGGGGGGCCGAGTTCCCGGCAGTACTTC.

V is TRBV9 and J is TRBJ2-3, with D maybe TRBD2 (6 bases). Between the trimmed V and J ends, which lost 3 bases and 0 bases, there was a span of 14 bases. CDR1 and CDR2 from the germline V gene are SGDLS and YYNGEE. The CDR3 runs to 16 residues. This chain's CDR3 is CASSALPGLSTDTQYF. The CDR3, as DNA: TGTGCCAGCAGCGCCCTACCGGGACTCAGCACAGATACGCAGTATTTT.

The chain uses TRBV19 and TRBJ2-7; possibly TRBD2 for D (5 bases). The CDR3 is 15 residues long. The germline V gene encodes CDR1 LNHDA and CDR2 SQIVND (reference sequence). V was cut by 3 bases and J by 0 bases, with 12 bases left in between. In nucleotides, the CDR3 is TGTGCCAGTAGTATTCGGGTAGGGAGCTCCTACGAGCAGTACTTC. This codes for CASSIRVGSSYEQYF.

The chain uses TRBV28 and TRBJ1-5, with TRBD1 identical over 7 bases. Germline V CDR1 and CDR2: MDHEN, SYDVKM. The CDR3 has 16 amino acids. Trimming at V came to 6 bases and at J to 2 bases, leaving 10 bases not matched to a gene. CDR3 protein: CASSGRTGRGNQPQHF. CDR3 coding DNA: TGTGCCAGCAGCGGAAGGACAGGCCGCGGCAATCAGCCCCAGCATTTT.

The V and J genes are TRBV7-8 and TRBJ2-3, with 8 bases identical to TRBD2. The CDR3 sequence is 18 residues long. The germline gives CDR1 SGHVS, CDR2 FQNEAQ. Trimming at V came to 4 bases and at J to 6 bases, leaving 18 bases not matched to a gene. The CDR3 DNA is TGTGCCAGCAGCTCTTCCTCGGGACTAGTCATGTTGGGGGATACGCAGTATTTT. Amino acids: CASSSSSGLVMLGDTQYF.

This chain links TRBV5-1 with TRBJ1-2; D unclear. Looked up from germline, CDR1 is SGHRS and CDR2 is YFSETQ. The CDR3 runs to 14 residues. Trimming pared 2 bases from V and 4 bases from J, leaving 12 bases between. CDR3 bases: TGCGCCAGCAGCTTTAGTGGGCTGGCCTATGGCTACACCTTC. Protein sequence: CASSFSGLAYGYTF.

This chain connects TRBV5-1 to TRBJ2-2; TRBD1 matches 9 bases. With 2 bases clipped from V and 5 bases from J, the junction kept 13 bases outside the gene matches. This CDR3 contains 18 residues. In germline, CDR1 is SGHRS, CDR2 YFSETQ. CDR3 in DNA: TGCGCCAGCAGCTTTTATTTCGCGACAGGGGGTCTAACCGGGGAGCTGTTTTTT. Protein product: CASSFYFATGGLTGELFF.

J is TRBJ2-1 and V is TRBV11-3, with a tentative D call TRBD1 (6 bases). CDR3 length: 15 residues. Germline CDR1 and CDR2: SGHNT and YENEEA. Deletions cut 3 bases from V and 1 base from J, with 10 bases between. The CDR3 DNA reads TGTGCCAGCAGCTTGGCGCAGGGGTCCTACAATGAGCAGTTCTTC. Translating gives CASSLAQGSYNEQFF.